This record covers a single T cell receptor (beta chain). This clonotype was seen at least ten times. No antigen is known for it. It has no much larger one-base neighbor in the sample; base qualities were not kept. The data originate from a study of human T cells and chemical hapten exposure (dated by TCRdb to about 2021). With regard to the full study: For sensitization, 2% DPC in acetone was applied to a roughly 2 cm by roughly 2 cm area of upper inner arm skin. Patients additionally received weekly therapeutic DPC doses to the scalp throughout the approximately 24-week study period. The patient cohort, mostly female, included alopecia areata with under or over 50% scalp involvement, alopecia totalis and alopecia universalis. Blood samples were taken from patients before sensitization (week 0) and at 2, 6 and about 24 weeks after DPC sensitization. This study followed changes in the peripheral blood TCR repertoire in vivo during primary and secondary sensitization of alopecia patients to the hapten diphenylcyclopropenone (DPC). Patch testing was done on the upper back using Finn chambers containing 0.01% DPC, and results were scored after 6 days according to International Contact Dermatitis Research Group standards. Blood for TCR sequencing was provided by twenty-nine alopecia patients at one to four time points (pre-sensitization, 2, 6 and 24 weeks). Libraries were combined into a pool for sequencing, and differences in TCR yield between samples came mainly from small differences in library volumes within the pool. Points the paper makes about the study in general: Compared with pre-sensitization or healthy control sets, expanded TCRs formed significantly more large CDR3 similarity clusters, which is consistent with antigen-driven responses. DPC sensitization did not change the number of TCRs with a frequency above 1 in 1000, and there was no evidence of changes in global repertoire structure. After repeated subsampling, the strength of the expansion versus patch-test correlation and the threshold at which it became significant changed. A positive correlation was found between the number of PT1 expanded TCRs and patch test score, with significance reached at thresholds 8, 16 and 32 but not 4. Because all patients had alopecia, a presumed autoimmune disease, the immune response of the patients might differ from that of healthy individuals.

The CDR3 holds 13 amino acids from the cysteine to the phenylalanine. Here the CDR3 DNA is all that survives: 39 bases in frame from base 1. The V end loses 5 bases and the J end loses 4 bases, and a stretch of 11 bases separates them. Taken from the germline V gene, the CDR1 and CDR2 loops are MNHNS and SASEGT. Library method: RACE. The instrument given in TCRdb is NextSeq 500. Library preparation attached unique molecular identifiers to individual cDNA molecules for quantitative, reproducible TCR counting. Both TCR alpha and TCR beta chains were sequenced from each blood RNA sample. In the source study's methods: The median number of TCRs per sample was some 100,000, ranging from about 23,224 to 690,600. The Decombinator software suite was used to annotate the V, J and CDR3 of the TCR reads. Every sample was subsampled to the same number of TCRs (28,000) for the PS versus PT1 abundance plots. TCRs were defined as expanded if absent before sensitization and observed at least eight times at the 2-week time point. TCRdb took the public reads, trimmed them with fastp at Q25, ran MiXCR for clone calling and kept in-frame beta chains. Here each entry gathers all rows of one CDR3 protein and keeps the most common genes and DNA. The V and J calls, along with clone size, are taken from TCRdb and not from the paper's own processing. The sample table holds approximately 350,000 distinct CDR3 sequences, of which roughly 6% were seen once. The top ten clones comprise around 5.6% of the sample.

The time point label, as the study defines it: patch test 2, 6 weeks after DPC sensitization. The sample's treatment or condition label is to be understood as: therapeutic diphenylcyclopropenone sensitization with weekly scalp DPC. Blood at each patch-test visit was drawn before the patch test was applied. Eligible patients were aged 18 to 70, diagnosed with alopecia, deemed suitable for DPC therapy, and excluded if pregnant. Total RNA was isolated from unfractionated whole blood collected in Tempus Blood RNA tubes. The chain was built from TRBV6-1 and TRBJ1-1, with no confidently assigned D gene. The sample consisted of whole blood, taken in connection with sensitization to the hapten diphenylcyclopropenone (DPC). This receptor was identified in a woman aged 18-29 years with alopecia areata. Some clones in this sample may be carry-over from other donors' samples. The nucleotides are TGTGCCAGCAGTTTCCAGTCGGGCACTGAAGCTTTCTTT. Its protein product is CASSFQSGTEAFF.